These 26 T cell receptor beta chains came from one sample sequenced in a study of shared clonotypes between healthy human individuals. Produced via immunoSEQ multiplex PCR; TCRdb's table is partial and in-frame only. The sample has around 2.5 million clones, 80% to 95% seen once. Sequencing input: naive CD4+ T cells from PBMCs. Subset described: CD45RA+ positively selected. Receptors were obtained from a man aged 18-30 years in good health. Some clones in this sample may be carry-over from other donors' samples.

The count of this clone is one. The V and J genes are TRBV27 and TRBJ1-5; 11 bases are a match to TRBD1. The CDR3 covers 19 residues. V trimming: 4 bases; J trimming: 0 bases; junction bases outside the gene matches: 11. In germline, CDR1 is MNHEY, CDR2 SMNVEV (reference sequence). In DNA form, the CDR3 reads TGTGCCAGCAGTTCCCGGACAGGGGGCTCCATTTATAGCAATCAGCCCCAGCATTTT. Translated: CASSSRTGGSIYSNQPQHF.

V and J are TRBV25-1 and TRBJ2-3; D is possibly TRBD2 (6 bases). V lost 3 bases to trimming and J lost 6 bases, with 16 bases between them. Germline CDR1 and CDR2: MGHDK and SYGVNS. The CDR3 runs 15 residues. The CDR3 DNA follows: TGTGCCAGCAGTGACTACCGACTAGGAGGGGATACGCAGTATTTT. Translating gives CASSDYRLGGDTQYF.

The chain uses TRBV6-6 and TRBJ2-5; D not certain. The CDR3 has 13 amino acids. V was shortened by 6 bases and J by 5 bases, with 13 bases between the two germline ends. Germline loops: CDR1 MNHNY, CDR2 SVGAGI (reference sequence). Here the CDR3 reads CASRVTGTETQYF. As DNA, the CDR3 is TGTGCCAGCAGAGTGACTGGAACCGAGACCCAGTACTTC.

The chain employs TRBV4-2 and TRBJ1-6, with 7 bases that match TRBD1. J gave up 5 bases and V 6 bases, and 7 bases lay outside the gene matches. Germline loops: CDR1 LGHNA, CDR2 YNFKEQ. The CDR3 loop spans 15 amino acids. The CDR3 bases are TGTGCCAGCAGACGACTTGGACAGGATAATTCACCCCTCCACTTT. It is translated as CASRRLGQDNSPLHF.

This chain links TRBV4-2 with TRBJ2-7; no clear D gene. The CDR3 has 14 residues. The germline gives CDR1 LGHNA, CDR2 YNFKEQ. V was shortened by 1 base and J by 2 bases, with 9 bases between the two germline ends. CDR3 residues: CASSQAGVTYEQYF. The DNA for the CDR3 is TGTGCCAGCAGCCAAGCGGGCGTTACCTACGAGCAGTACTTC.

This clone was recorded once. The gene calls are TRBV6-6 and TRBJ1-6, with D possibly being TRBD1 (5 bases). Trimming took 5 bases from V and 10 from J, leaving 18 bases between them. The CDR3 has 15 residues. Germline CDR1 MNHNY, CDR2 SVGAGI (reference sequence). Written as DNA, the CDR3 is TGTGCCAGCAGTCCCCGGGACCCAGGCCGGTCACCCCTCCACTTT. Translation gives CASSPRDPGRSPLHF.

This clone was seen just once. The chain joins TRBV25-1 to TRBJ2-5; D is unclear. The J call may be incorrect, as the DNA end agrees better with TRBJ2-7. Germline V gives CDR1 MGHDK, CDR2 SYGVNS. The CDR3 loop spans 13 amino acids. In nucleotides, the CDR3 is TGTGCCAGCAGTGAATTCAACGGCTACGAGCAGTACTTC. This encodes CASSEFNGYEQYF.

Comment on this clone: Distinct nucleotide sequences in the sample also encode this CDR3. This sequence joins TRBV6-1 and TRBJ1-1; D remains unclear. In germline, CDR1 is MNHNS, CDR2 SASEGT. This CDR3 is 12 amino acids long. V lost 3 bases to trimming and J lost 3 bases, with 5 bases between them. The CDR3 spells CASSEPDTEAFF. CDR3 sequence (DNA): TGTGCCAGCAGTGAGCCCGACACTGAAGCTTTCTTT.

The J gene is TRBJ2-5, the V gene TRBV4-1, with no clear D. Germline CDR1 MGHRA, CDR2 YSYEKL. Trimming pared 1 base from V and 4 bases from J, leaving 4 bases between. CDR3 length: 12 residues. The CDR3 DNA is TGCGCCAGCAGCCAAGGTTCAGAGACCCAGTACTTC. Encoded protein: CASSQGSETQYF.

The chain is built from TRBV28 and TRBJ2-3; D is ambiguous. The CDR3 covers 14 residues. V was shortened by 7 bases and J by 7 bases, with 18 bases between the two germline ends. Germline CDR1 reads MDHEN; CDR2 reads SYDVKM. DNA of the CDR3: TGTGCCAGCACGAGCCCGATGGGCAGCTATACGCAGTATTTT. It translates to CASTSPMGSYTQYF.

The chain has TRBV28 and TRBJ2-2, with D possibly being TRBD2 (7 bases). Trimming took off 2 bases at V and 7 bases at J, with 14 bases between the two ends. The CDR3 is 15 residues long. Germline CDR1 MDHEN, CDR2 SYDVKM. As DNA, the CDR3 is TGTGCCAGCAGTTTAGGCCAGGGGAGGGACGGGGAGCTGTTTTTT. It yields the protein CASSLGQGRDGELFF.

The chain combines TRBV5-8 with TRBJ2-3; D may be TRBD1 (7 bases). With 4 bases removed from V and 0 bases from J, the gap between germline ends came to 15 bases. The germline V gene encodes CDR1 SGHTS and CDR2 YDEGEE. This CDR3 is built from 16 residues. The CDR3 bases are TGTGCCAGCAGCCCCAGGGGGGTCGCTAGCACAGATACGCAGTATTTT. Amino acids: CASSPRGVASTDTQYF.

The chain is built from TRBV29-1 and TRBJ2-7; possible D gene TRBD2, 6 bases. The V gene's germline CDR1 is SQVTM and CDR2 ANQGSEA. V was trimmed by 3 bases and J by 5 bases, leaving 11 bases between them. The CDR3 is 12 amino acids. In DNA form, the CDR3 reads TGCAGCGTTGACGGGGGAAACGACGAGCAGTACTTC. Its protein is CSVDGGNDEQYF.

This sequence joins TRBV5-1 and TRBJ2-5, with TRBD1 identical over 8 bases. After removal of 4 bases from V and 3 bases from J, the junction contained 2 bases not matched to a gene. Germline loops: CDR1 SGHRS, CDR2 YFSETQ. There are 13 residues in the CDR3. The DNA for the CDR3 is TGCGCCAGCAGCCGGGACAGGAAAGAGACCCAGTACTTC. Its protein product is CASSRDRKETQYF.

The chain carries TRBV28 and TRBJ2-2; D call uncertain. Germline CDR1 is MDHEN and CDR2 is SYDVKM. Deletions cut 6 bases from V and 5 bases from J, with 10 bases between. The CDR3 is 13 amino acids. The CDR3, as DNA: TGTGCCAGCAGCCGGCCCGGAACCGGGGAGCTGTTTTTT. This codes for CASSRPGTGELFF.

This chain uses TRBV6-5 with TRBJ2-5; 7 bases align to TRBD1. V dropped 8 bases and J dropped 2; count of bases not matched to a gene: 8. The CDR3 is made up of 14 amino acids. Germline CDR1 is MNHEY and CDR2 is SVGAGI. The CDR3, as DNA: TGTGCCAGCTCCCCGGGACAGCCACAAGAGACCCAGTACTTC. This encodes CASSPGQPQETQYF.

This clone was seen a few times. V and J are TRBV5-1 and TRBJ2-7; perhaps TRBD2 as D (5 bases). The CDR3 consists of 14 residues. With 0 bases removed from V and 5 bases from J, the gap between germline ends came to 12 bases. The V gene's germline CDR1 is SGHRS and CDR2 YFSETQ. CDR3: CASSLARLGDEQYF. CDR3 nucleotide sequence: TGCGCCAGCAGCTTGGCCAGGCTCGGGGACGAGCAGTACTTC.

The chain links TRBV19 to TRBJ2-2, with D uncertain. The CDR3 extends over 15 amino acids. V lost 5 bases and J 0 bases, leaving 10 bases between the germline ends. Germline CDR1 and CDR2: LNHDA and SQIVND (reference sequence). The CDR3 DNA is TGTGCCAGTAGTTCCTGGGTGTCGAACACCGGGGAGCTGTTTTTT. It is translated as CASSSWVSNTGELFF.

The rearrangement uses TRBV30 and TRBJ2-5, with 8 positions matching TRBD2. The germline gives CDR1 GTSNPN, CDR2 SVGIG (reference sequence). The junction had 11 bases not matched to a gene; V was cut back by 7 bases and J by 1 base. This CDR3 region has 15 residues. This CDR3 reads CASRRGSGTQETQYF. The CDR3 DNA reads TGTGCCTCTAGGAGGGGTAGCGGGACCCAAGAGACCCAGTACTTC.

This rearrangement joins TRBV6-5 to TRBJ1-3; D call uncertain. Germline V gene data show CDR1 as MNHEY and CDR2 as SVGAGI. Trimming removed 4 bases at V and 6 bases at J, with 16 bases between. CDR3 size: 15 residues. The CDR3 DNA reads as TGTGCCAGCAGTTCCGCCCCAGGACGAGCAAACACCATATATTTT. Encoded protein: CASSSAPGRANTIYF.

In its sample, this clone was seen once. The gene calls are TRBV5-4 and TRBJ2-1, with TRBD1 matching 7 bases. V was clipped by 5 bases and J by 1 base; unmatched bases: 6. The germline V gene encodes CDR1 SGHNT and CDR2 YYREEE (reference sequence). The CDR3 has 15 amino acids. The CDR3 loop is CASSGTVASYNEQFF. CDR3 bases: TGTGCCAGCAGTGGGACAGTAGCGTCCTACAATGAGCAGTTCTTC.

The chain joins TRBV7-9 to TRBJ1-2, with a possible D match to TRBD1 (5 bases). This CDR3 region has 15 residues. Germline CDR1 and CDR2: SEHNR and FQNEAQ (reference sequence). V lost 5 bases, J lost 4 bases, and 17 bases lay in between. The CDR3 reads CASSQVLAGAYGYTF. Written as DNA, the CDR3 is TGTGCCAGCAGCCAAGTTCTTGCCGGGGCCTATGGCTACACCTTC.

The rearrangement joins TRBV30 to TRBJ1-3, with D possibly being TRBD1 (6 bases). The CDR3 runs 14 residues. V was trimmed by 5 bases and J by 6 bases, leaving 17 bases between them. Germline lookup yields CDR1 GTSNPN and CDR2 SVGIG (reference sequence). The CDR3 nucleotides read TGTGCCTGGCAAACCGGCACAGGGAAAAACACCATATATTTT. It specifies CAWQTGTGKNTIYF.

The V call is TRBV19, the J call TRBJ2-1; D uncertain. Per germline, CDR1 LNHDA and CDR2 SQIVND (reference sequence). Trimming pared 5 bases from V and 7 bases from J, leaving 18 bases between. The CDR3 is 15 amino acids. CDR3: CASSSPGLGWNEQFF. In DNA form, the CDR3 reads TGTGCCAGTAGTTCCCCGGGTCTCGGGTGGAATGAGCAGTTCTTC. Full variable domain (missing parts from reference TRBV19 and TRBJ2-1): DGGITQSPKYLFRKEGQNVTLSCEQNLNHDAMYWYRQDPGQGLRLIYYSQIVNDFQKGDIAEGYSVSREKKESFPLTVTSAQKNPTAFYLCASSSPGLGWNEQFFGPGTRLTVL.

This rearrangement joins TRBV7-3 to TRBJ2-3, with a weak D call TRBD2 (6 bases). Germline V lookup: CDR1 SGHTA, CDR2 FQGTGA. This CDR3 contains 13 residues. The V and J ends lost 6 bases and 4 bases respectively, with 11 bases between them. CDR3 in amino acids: CASSTGRSDTQYF. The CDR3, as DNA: TGTGCCAGCAGTACGGGGAGGTCAGATACGCAGTATTTT.

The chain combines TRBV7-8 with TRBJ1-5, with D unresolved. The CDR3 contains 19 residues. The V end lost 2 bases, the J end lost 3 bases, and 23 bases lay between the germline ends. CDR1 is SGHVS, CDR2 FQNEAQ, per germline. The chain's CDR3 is CASSLRAGLMSPINQPQHF. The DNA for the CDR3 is TGTGCCAGCAGCTTAAGGGCGGGGTTAATGAGCCCCATCAATCAGCCCCAGCATTTT.